The source of this TCR beta chain is a study of T cells in narcolepsy. Notes on the study in general: Autoreactive clonotypes reportedly recurred in blood of same and different patients, not controls.

The V end lost 0 bases, the J end lost 6 bases, and 15 bases lay between the germline ends. The CDR3 contains 15 residues. Germline V gene lookup returns CDR1 SGHRS and CDR2 YFSETQ. Here immunoSEQ multiplex PCR was the method, and the copy in TCRdb shows in-frame clones only, minus some. Here the sample spans under 25,000 clones, approximately 84% being singletons. A remark on this clone: No antigen is known for it.

The chain uses TRBV5-1 and TRBJ1-2; D might be TRBD1 (5 bases). The receptor was derived from a human donor with narcolepsy. Sequencing input: CD45RA- memory CD4+ T cells from PBMCs. CDR3 DNA sequence: TGCGCCAGCAGCTTGGAAGGGACCCTGGGCCATGGCTACACCTTC. Translating it yields CASSLEGTLGHGYTF.